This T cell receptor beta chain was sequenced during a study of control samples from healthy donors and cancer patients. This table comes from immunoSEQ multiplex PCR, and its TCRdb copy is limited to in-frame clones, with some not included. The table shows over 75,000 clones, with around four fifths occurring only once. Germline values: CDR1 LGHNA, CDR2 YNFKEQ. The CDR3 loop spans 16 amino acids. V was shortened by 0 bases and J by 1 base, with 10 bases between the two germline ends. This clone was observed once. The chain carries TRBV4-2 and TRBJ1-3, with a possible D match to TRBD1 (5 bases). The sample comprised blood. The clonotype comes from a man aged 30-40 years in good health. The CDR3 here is CASSQDPGTSGNTIYF. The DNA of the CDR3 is TGTGCCAGCAGCCAAGATCCGGGGACGTCTGGAAACACCATATATTTT.